The 10 T cell receptor beta chains below all came from one sample that was sequenced in a study of early T cells in non-severe SARS-CoV-2 infection. Each CDR3 protein is one row after TCRdb ran MiXCR on the 5' RACE reads. Of about 49,000 distinct CDR3 sequences listed, about 12% are singletons. What was sequenced was whole blood. These receptors were taken from an adult who was a healthcare worker with PCR-confirmed SARS-CoV-2 infection or an uninfected control (not recorded which).

This clonotype was recorded many times. This chain connects TRBV7-9 to TRBJ2-1, with D uncertain. Germline CDR1 and CDR2: SEHNR and FQNEAQ (reference sequence). The CDR3 is made up of 12 amino acids. The V end lost 4 bases, the J end lost 4 bases, and 5 bases lay between the germline ends. DNA for the CDR3: TGTGCCAGCAGCTCGATATACAATGAGCAGTTCTTC. Amino acid sequence: CASSSIYNEQFF.

This clonotype has ten or more counts. The V gene is TRBV7-2, the J gene TRBJ2-5; D is perhaps TRBD1 (6 bases). This CDR3 is 14 amino acids long. The germline gives CDR1 SGHTA, CDR2 FQGNSA. V shed 2 bases and J shed 5 bases, with 12 bases lying between them. The CDR3 DNA sequence: TGTGCCAGCAGCTTATTGGGGGCCCTCGAGACCCAGTACTTC. It yields the protein CASSLLGALETQYF.

This rearrangement joins TRBV11-3 to TRBJ2-7; 8 bases align to TRBD1. J lost 2 bases, V lost 5 bases, and 2 bases had no gene match. Germline V CDR1 and CDR2: SGHNT, YENEEA. CDR3 size: 13 residues. Written as DNA, the CDR3 is TGTGCCAGCAGCCAACAGGGGGCCTACGAGCAGTACTTC. It yields the protein CASSQQGAYEQYF.

This clonotype showed up many times. The gene calls are TRBV12-3 or TRBV12-4 and TRBJ1-6, with 7 bases fitting TRBD1. This CDR3 has 18 amino acids. After removal of 5 bases from V and 9 bases from J, the junction contained 19 bases not matched to a gene. The CDR3 DNA is TGTGCCAGCAGTCCGAAAGAAACAGGGGCAGTAAGAGTTTCACCCCTCCACTTT. Amino acid sequence: CASSPKETGAVRVSPLHF.

This clonotype was seen a few times. V and J are TRBV9 and TRBJ2-2; tentatively, D is TRBD1 (6 bases). From germline, CDR1 is SGDLS and CDR2 YYNGEE. Deletions cut 2 bases from V and 2 bases from J, with 7 bases between. CDR3 length: 14 amino acids. The CDR3 loop is CASSVGGNTGELFF. As DNA, the CDR3 is TGTGCCAGCAGCGTTGGGGGCAACACCGGGGAGCTGTTTTTT.

The chain links TRBV3-1 to TRBJ2-3; D gene uncertain. V shed 0 bases and J shed 4 bases, with 14 bases lying between them. Germline CDR1 LGHDT, CDR2 YNNKEL (reference sequence). The CDR3 spans 16 residues. CDR3 protein: CASSQEDRLGADTQYF. CDR3 coding DNA: TGTGCCAGCAGCCAAGAGGATCGGCTAGGTGCAGATACGCAGTATTTT.

There are many counts of this clonotype. The gene calls are TRBV5-1 and TRBJ1-5, with 7 bases lining up with TRBD1. CDR1 and CDR2 (germline): SGHRS, YFSETQ. The length of the CDR3 is 15 residues. The V and J ends lost 4 bases and 0 bases, in that order; junction bases with no gene match: 4. CDR3 bases: TGCGCCAGCAGCCCCGGGACAGTTAGCAATCAGCCCCAGCATTTT. This translates into CASSPGTVSNQPQHF.

The J gene is TRBJ2-3, the V gene TRBV27; perhaps D is TRBD1 or TRBD2 (5 bases each). The CDR3 sequence is 12 residues long. Germline values: CDR1 MNHEY, CDR2 SMNVEV (reference sequence). The V gene lost 8 bases and the J gene lost 1 base, with 7 bases spanning the gap. The CDR3 protein is CASGTRTDTQYF. The CDR3 DNA reads as TGTGCCAGCGGGACCCGCACAGATACGCAGTATTTT.

The genes are TRBV6-5 and TRBJ2-2; TRBD1 matches 9 bases. This CDR3 is 15 amino acids long. Germline trimming cut 3 bases from V and 7 bases from J; bases unmatched to any gene: 6. Germline CDR1 reads MNHEY; CDR2 reads SVGAGI. CDR3 sequence: CASSYRDRAGGELFF. In DNA form, the CDR3 reads TGTGCCAGCAGTTATCGGGACAGGGCCGGCGGGGAGCTGTTTTTT.

The J gene is TRBJ2-3, the V gene TRBV30; D unresolved. V was trimmed by 4 bases and J by 2 bases, leaving 7 bases between them. The V gene's germline CDR1 is GTSNPN and CDR2 SVGIG (reference sequence). The CDR3 loop spans 12 amino acids. This chain's CDR3 is CAWTEFTDTQYF. CDR3 nucleotides: TGTGCCTGGACTGAGTTCACAGATACGCAGTATTTT.